The clone carrying this TCR beta chain was seen at least ten times. Its matching antigen is unknown. Other DNA sequences of this sample code for an identical CDR3. Germline V gene sequence: CDR1 SEHNR, CDR2 FQNEAQ (reference sequence). CDR3 length: 12 amino acids. Between the trimmed V and J ends, which lost 1 base and 5 bases, there was a span of 6 bases. Some clones are missing from TCRdb's copy, which holds only in-frame ones; the method was immunoSEQ multiplex PCR. Of around 100,000 clones in the sample, around nine tenths were seen once. These data belong to a study of T cell responses to AZD1222 COVID-19 vaccine. Broader study findings: Most donors were white British and more were female, and clonal diversity was possibly underestimated. Nearly half of spike-specific TCRs reportedly go after variant regions that carry no mutations.

This chain links TRBV7-9 with TRBJ2-7, with D unclear. Sequencing used peripheral blood, obtained on day 0 of AZD1222 vaccination. The receptor's source is an adult in good health. CDR3 in amino acids: CASSLERNEQYF. The CDR3 bases are TGTGCCAGCAGCTTAGAAAGGAACGAGCAGTACTTC.